This is a list of T cell receptor beta chains from one sample in a study of blood T cell repertoires in COVID-19. Assay used: immunoSEQ multiplex PCR; TCRdb lists only in-frame clones, some missing. This sample has some 170,000 clones; about 90% occur once, and the top ten carry 1.2%. Sequencing input: PBMCs or T cells enriched from blood (not recorded which). The receptors shown here come from a human donor with acute COVID-19. The donor label of this sample is uncertain. The CDR3 runs from the conserved cysteine through the conserved F or W. The D gene is left open where the match is weak. The size field is filled for only some rows; it gives once, few, many or a size class.

size	D	V	J	DNA	CDR3
NA	NA	TRBV6-1	TRBJ1-6	TGTGCCAGCAGTGAAGGAGGGCAGGGAGGATCACCCCTCCACTTT	CASSEGGQGGSPLHF
NA	TRBD1	TRBV12-5	TRBJ1-1	TGTGCTAGTGGTTTATGGGACAGGGTTTTCACTGAAGCTTTCTTT	CASGLWDRVFTEAFF
once	NA	TRBV11-2	TRBJ2-1	TGTGCCAGCAGCTCTACTAGCGGAGGGGGCGAGCAGTTCTTC	CASSSTSGGGEQFF
NA	TRBD1	TRBV27	TRBJ1-5	TGTGCCAGCTCGGGGGGGACAGGGAATCAGCCCCAGCATTTT	CASSGGTGNQPQHF
NA	TRBD2	TRBV5-6	TRBJ2-5	TGTGCCAGCAGCCGCTCGCTAGCGGGCGAGACCCAGTACTTC	CASSRSLAGETQYF
NA	NA	TRBV7-2	TRBJ1-1	TGTGCCAGCAGATTTCCGCGGCCCGGGGCTGAAGCTTTCTTT	CASRFPRPGAEAFF
NA	NA	TRBV18	TRBJ1-1	TGTGCCAGCTCAACGGGGGACGTCCCAACGGCTGAAGCTTTCTTT	CASSTGDVPTAEAFF
NA	NA	TRBV11-3	TRBJ2-2	TGTGCCAGCAGCTTACGTAGCGGACACACCGGGGAGCTGTTTTTT	CASSLRSGHTGELFF
NA	NA	TRBV4-2	TRBJ2-7	TGTGCCAGCAGCCAACCCTTGGGCTTCTACGAGCAGTACTTC	CASSQPLGFYEQYF
few	TRBD1	TRBV7-9	TRBJ1-6	TGTGCCAGCAGTCCGTCGGGACAGGGGAATTCACCCCTCCACTTT	CASSPSGQGNSPLHF
NA	NA	TRBV5-4	TRBJ1-1	TGTGCCAGCAGCTTAGGGGGACCTGAAGCTTTCTTT	CASSLGGPEAFF
NA	NA	TRBV4-3	TRBJ1-6	TGCGCCAGCAGCCAAGGGGCGGTGGCCGGGGTCGATAATTCACCCCTCCACTTT	CASSQGAVAGVDNSPLHF
NA	NA	TRBV12-5	TRBJ2-2	TGTGCTAGTGTCCCCGGTAATGTCCCCGGGGAGCTGTTTTTT	CASVPGNVPGELFF
NA	TRBD1	TRBV7-2	TRBJ2-7	TGTGCCAGCAGCTTAGGGACAGGTAATGGCTACGAGCAGTACTTC	CASSLGTGNGYEQYF
NA	NA	TRBV7-2	TRBJ1-1	TGTGCCGCAAGATTCCCCGGGAGCACTGAAGCTTTCTTT	CAARFPGSTEAFF
NA	NA	TRBV12-3/TRBV12-4	TRBJ2-5	TGTGCCAGCAGTTTTATCAGGGAGACCCAGTACTTC	CASSFIRETQYF
NA	NA	TRBV27	TRBJ1-1	TGTGCCAGCAGTTTGTCCCCGGGGGACACTGAAGCTTTCTTT	CASSLSPGDTEAFF
NA	TRBD1	TRBV7-9	TRBJ1-1	TGTGCCAGCAGCCGGGGACAGGGAAGGACCACTGAAGCTTTCTTT	CASSRGQGRTTEAFF
NA	TRBD1	TRBV5-1	TRBJ1-3	TGCGCCAGCAGCTCCGTTGGACAGGTTAAAGGAAACACCATATATTTT	CASSSVGQVKGNTIYF
NA	TRBD1	TRBV15	TRBJ2-7	TGTGCCACCAGCAGCCCCCGGGACAGGGGCTACGAGCAGTACTTC	CATSSPRDRGYEQYF
few	NA	TRBV5-6	TRBJ2-1	TGTGCCAGCAACTTCTACTCGGACAATGAGCAGTTCTTC	CASNFYSDNEQFF
NA	NA	TRBV15	TRBJ1-1	TGTGCCACCAGCATATCAGGTCGGACTGAAGCTTTCTTT	CATSISGRTEAFF
NA	NA	TRBV6-5	TRBJ2-1	TGTGCCAGCAGGCAGGGATCCTACAATGAGCAGTTCTTC	CASRQGSYNEQFF
once	TRBD1	TRBV27	TRBJ1-4	TGTGCCAGCGCACAGGGGTGGACTAATGAAAAACTGTTTTTT	CASAQGWTNEKLFF
NA	NA	TRBV27	TRBJ1-2	TGTGCCAGCAGTTTAGGGCAGGGCTTCTCTGGCTACACCTTC	CASSLGQGFSGYTF
NA	TRBD1	TRBV7-2	TRBJ1-6	TGTGCCAGCAGCCCCCTGGGACAGGGCGTTACACCCCTCCACTTT	CASSPLGQGVTPLHF
NA	NA	TRBV6-5	TRBJ1-2	TGTGCCAGCAGTTACCCCCTCGGGAGAGGCTACACCTTC	CASSYPLGRGYTF
NA	TRBD1	TRBV5-6	TRBJ1-1	TGTGCCAGCAGCTGGGGACAGGGGGACACTGAAGCTTTCTTT	CASSWGQGDTEAFF
NA	TRBD2	TRBV12-5	TRBJ2-3	TGTGCTAGTGGTTTGCCCTCAGTGGCGGGGGGCCGAGATACGCAGTATTTT	CASGLPSVAGGRDTQYF
NA	TRBD1	TRBV6-5	TRBJ1-3	TGTGCCAGCAGATTGGGACAGGGAAACACCATATATTTT	CASRLGQGNTIYF
once	TRBD1	TRBV18	TRBJ2-2	TGTGCCAGCTCACTCGACAGGGGGCCCGGGGAGCTGTTTTTT	CASSLDRGPGELFF
NA	NA	TRBV3-1/TRBV3-2	TRBJ1-4	TGTGCCAGCAGCCTGGTAAGGAGCAATGAAAAACTGTTTTTT	CASSLVRSNEKLFF
NA	NA	TRBV9	TRBJ1-1	TGTGCCAGCAGCTCTAACTCGGACAGCTTCATGAACACTGAAGCTTTCTTT	CASSSNSDSFMNTEAFF
NA	NA	TRBV10-3	TRBJ1-3	TGTGCCACTGGGGGGGTTGTGCACACCATATATTTT	CATGGVVHTIYF
few	NA	TRBV14	TRBJ1-2	TGTGCCAGCAGCTTCCTAATTGGCTACACCTTC	CASSFLIGYTF
NA	TRBD1	TRBV19	TRBJ1-1	TGTGCCAGTAGACACCCGGGACAGATCACTGAAGCTTTCTTT	CASRHPGQITEAFF
NA	TRBD1	TRBV19	TRBJ2-7	TGTGCCAGTTCGATGACAGGGATCTCCTACGAGCAGTACTTC	CASSMTGISYEQYF
NA	TRBD1	TRBV12-5	TRBJ2-7	TGTGCTAGTGGTTTGTATCGGACAGGGGGATACGAGCAGTACTTC	CASGLYRTGGYEQYF
few	NA	TRBV1	TRBJ2-3	TGCACCAGCAGCCAAGATCGAGCTAGCGGGGGAGATACGCAGTATTTT	CTSSQDRASGGDTQYF
NA	TRBD1	TRBV5-1	TRBJ2-7	TGCGCCAGCAGCTGGGACAGGGAGGAGGAGTACGAGCAGTACTTC	CASSWDREEEYEQYF
NA	TRBD1	TRBV19	TRBJ1-2	TGTGCCAGTAGTCAGGACAGGTTCTATGGCTACACCTTC	CASSQDRFYGYTF
NA	NA	TRBV6-2/TRBV6-3	TRBJ1-5	TGTGCCAGCAGTTACTACCTCGGCAGGGAAGATCAGCCCCAGCATTTT	CASSYYLGREDQPQHF
NA	TRBD1	TRBV4-1	TRBJ1-3	TGCGCCAGCAGCCAGGAAGGACAGGGGGCGAGAAACACCATATATTTT	CASSQEGQGARNTIYF
NA	TRBD1	TRBV24-1	TRBJ2-2	TGTGCCACCCAGGGACAGGGCACCGGGGAGCTGTTTTTT	CATQGQGTGELFF
NA	TRBD2	TRBV7-2	TRBJ2-5	TGTGCCAGCAGCTTAGGTCGGGGCGCTAGCGGGGGGGTGGAGACCCAGTACTTC	CASSLGRGASGGVETQYF
NA	TRBD1	TRBV4-1	TRBJ2-7	TGCGCCAGCAGCCCCGGGGACAGTAACTACGAGCAGTACTTC	CASSPGDSNYEQYF
NA	NA	TRBV5-5	TRBJ2-5	TGTGCCAGCAGCTTGGACTGGGCCCAAGAGACCCAGTACTTC	CASSLDWAQETQYF
NA	NA	TRBV6-5	TRBJ1-6	TGTGCCAGCAAGCAGGGTCGAGCGACTAATTCACCCCTCCACTTT	CASKQGRATNSPLHF